This TCR beta chain stems from a study of blood T cell repertoires in COVID-19. About the research overall: T cells, B-cell-depleted T cells, or PBMCs supplied cDNA or gDNA.

The CDR3 runs 16 residues. V was shortened by 6 bases and J by 0 bases, with 15 bases between the two germline ends. The germline V gene encodes CDR1 LNHDA and CDR2 SQIVND (reference sequence). Under the authors' procedure: Amplification from reference gene primers served as the basis for estimated nucleated cell counts. Some clones are missing from TCRdb's copy, which holds only in-frame ones; the method was immunoSEQ multiplex PCR. The V and J calls and clone size were taken over from that table, and D and trimming were inferred from the DNA. The sample yields about 190,000 clones, around 90% seen once.

Sequencing was carried out using peripheral blood. The chain joins TRBV19 to TRBJ1-3, with D hard to call. The sequence was collected from a man between 40 and 49 years old with acute or convalescent COVID-19. CDR3 region: CASRGPGSNSGNTIYF. In DNA form, the CDR3 reads TGTGCCAGTAGAGGTCCCGGGTCTAACTCTGGAAACACCATATATTTT.